The present entry profiles one TCR beta chain with its context. Its antigen remains undetermined. Per-nucleotide qualities are absent, and no much larger clonotype sits a single base away. The CDR3 regions of human TCRbeta chains were analyzed by immunosequencing. Per the authors' processing: TCRs in the repertoires were compared against a reference library of SARS-CoV-2-specific TCRs that had been generated with the MIRA antigen-specificity platform. Breadth was defined as the fraction of unique TCRs that were SARS-CoV-2-associated, and depth was defined as the fraction of total T cells that were SARS-CoV-2-associated. Using the MIRA data, every spike-specific TCR was mapped to the spike region that the TCR reacted to and assigned to either a CD4 or a CD8 class. Log10-transformed breadth and depth values were compared by one-way ANOVA with Sidak's multiple comparisons tests. As stored in TCRdb, this immuneACCESS dataset retains in-frame rearrangements with V and J assigned. A fraction of the clones does not appear; measured against another copy, unresolved V genes explain less than half of the discrepancy, and the remainder lacks a known reason. For V, J and clone size, that table is used; D and trimming come from the DNA. In this sample the table shows about 140,000 clones, around 90% of which occur a single time. The ten largest clones take up about 5.9% of the sample.

The data originate from a study of T cell responses to AZD1222 COVID-19 vaccine (dated by TCRdb to the early 2020s). Some background on the complete study: TCR sequencing was performed for fewer than 250 trial participants, of whom approximately 200 were given two doses of AZD1222 and 26 were given two doses of MenACWY control vaccine. Trial participants were enrolled into age subgroups of 18-55, 56-69 and 70-plus years, which contained about 150, 28 and 57 TCR-sequenced participants, respectively. Results and caveats for the whole study, not just this receptor: In the small 56-69-year group, the increase in depth fell short of significance, most likely because of low power. Because no day 14 peak-response samples were available, repertoires were characterized only after the peak T cell response. Most participants were white British and females outnumbered males, and the authors suggested that clonal diversity may have been underestimated. Epitopes outside the regions mutated in the B.1.351 and B.1.1.7 variants were reportedly recognized by nearly half of the unique spike-specific TCRs. Vaccine-associated CD4 TCRs spanned the whole spike protein, with dominant responses in regions 160-218 and 743-854. Only six AZD1222 recipients were SARS-CoV-2 seropositive at baseline, limiting conclusions about previously exposed vaccinees. After two AZD1222 doses, spike-specific TCR breadth and depth were significantly higher than at day 0 and than in MenACWY recipients.

In the paper's terms, the time point label means: about 28 days (+/-7) after the second vaccine dose. AZD1222 recipients given second doses at about 4 weeks or at about 12 weeks were pooled, since spike-specific TCR depth and breadth were not found to differ between the two schedules. Vaccinee samples came from UK trials COV001 and COV002, including a single-blind randomized controlled phase 2/3 trial of AZD1222 (ChAdOx1 nCoV-19) in healthy adults. For TCRbeta chain sequencing, PBMC samples from trial participants were taken at day 0 and at day 28 after the second dose. The V end loses 5 bases and the J end loses 5 bases, and a stretch of 12 bases separates them. CDR1 is given as MDHEN and CDR2 as SYDVKM, both from the germline V gene. The cysteine opens and the phenylalanine closes a CDR3 of 13 amino acids. Left in the record is the CDR3 DNA by itself, 39 bases read in frame from the first base.

The chain links TRBV28 with TRBJ1-2, with the D gene not confidently named. This clonotype was obtained from an adult who received the AZD1222 COVID-19 vaccine. This specimen was peripheral blood, taken 28 days after the second AZD1222 dose. The CDR3 in this case is CASSPPRWYGYTF. The bases read TGTGCCAGCAGTCCCCCCCGGTGGTATGGCTACACCTTC.